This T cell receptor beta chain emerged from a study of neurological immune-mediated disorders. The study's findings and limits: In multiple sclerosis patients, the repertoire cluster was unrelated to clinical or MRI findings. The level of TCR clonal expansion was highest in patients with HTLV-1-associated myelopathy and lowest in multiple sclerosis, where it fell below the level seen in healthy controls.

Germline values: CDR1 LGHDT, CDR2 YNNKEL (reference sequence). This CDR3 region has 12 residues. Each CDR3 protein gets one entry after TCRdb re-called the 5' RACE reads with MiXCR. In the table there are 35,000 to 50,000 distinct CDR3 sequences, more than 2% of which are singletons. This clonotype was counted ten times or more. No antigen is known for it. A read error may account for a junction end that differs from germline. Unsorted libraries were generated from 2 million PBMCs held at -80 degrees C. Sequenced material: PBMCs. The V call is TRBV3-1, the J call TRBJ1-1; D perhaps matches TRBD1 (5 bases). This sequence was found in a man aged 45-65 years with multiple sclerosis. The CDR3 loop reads CASSQVGTGAFF. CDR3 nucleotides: TGTGCCAGCAGCCAAGTGGGGACTGGAGCTTTCTTT.